Shown below are 29 T cell receptor beta chains from a single sample sequenced in a study of technical replicates of blood from a handful of donors. Profiled with immunoSEQ multiplex PCR; TCRdb holds only in-frame clones, not every one. The sample holds about 68,000 clones, about 97% seen once. Specimen: T cells isolated from PBMCs. The receptors shown here come from a human donor in good health.

This clone was observed a single time. The chain recombines TRBV9 with TRBJ2-1; TRBD2 might be the D (5 bases). The ends were cut back, 3 bases at V and 0 bases at J, with 10 bases in the middle. CDR3 length: 15 amino acids. Germline assignment: CDR1 SGDLS and CDR2 YYNGEE. CDR3: CASSASGNSYNEQFF. Here the CDR3 DNA reads TGTGCCAGCAGCGCAAGCGGCAACTCCTACAATGAGCAGTTCTTC.

This clone occurred a few times. This chain links TRBV10-3 with TRBJ2-3; 10 nucleotides align to TRBD2. The J segment lost 1 base and the V segment lost 6 bases, leaving 1 base of the junction unmatched. This CDR3 contains 14 residues. CDR1 is ENHRY and CDR2 is SYGVKD in the germline V gene. DNA of the CDR3: TGTGCCATCAGGGGGACTAGCGGCACAGATACGCAGTATTTT. Translated: CAIRGTSGTDTQYF.

The chain is built from TRBV2 and TRBJ1-5, with a tentative D call TRBD1 (5 bases). Looked up from germline, CDR1 is SNHLY and CDR2 is FYNNEI. V dropped 4 bases and J dropped 3 bases, with 7 bases sitting between them. This CDR3 comprises 13 residues. CDR3 nucleotide sequence: TGTGCCAGCAGTGTACAGGCCAATCAGCCCCAGCATTTT. Translating gives CASSVQANQPQHF.

The rearrangement uses TRBV19 and TRBJ2-7; perhaps TRBD2 as D (6 bases). There are 12 residues in the CDR3. The germline V gene has CDR1 LNHDA and CDR2 SQIVND (reference sequence). V lost 4 bases and J 4 bases, leaving 8 bases between the germline ends. This CDR3 reads CASSRGRYEQYF. Here the CDR3 DNA reads TGTGCCAGTAGTAGGGGGAGGTACGAGCAGTACTTC.

The rearrangement joins TRBV14 to TRBJ1-2, with D possibly matching TRBD1 (6 bases). V was shortened by 4 bases and J by 9 bases, with 15 bases between the two germline ends. CDR1 is SGHDN, CDR2 FVKESK, per germline. The length of the CDR3 is 13 residues. CDR3 nucleotides: TGTGCCAGCAGCCTATTAGGGGGTAATAGCTACACCTTC. Translated: CASSLLGGNSYTF. Looking up the rest from reference TRBV14 and TRBJ1-2 gives the full variable domain: EAGVTQFPSHSVIEKGQTVTLRCDPISGHDNLYWYRRVMGKEIKFLLHFVKESKQDESGMPNNRFLAERTGGTYSTLKVQPAELEDSGVYFCASSLLGGNSYTFGSGTRLTVV.

This clone has a single count. The chain employs TRBV29-1 and TRBJ2-3, with TRBD1 matching over 7 bases. The CDR3 is 14 amino acids. Germline V gene lookup returns CDR1 SQVTM and CDR2 ANQGSEA. Germline trimming cut 0 bases from V and 4 bases from J; bases unmatched to any gene: 4. Written as DNA, the CDR3 is TGCAGCGTTGAAGATCGAGGGGGCCCAGATACGCAGTATTTT. It translates to CSVEDRGGPDTQYF.

J is TRBJ1-4 and V is TRBV13, with D possibly being TRBD1 (5 bases). Trimming removed 5 bases from V and 8 bases from J, with 18 bases in between. Germline CDR1 reads PRHDT; CDR2 reads FYEKMQ (reference sequence). The CDR3 runs to 15 residues. The chain's CDR3 is CASSQSQGLGEKLFF. The CDR3 DNA reads as TGTGCCAGCAGCCAAAGCCAGGGACTAGGCGAAAAACTGTTTTTT.

J is TRBJ1-1 and V is TRBV4-1; D not certain. Germline CDR1 is MGHRA and CDR2 is YSYEKL. The length of the CDR3 is 15 residues. The V and J ends lost 0 bases and 0 bases respectively, with 8 bases between them. The CDR3 sequence is CASSQDQHMNTEAFF. The CDR3 coding sequence is TGCGCCAGCAGCCAAGATCAACACATGAACACTGAAGCTTTCTTT.

This clone was detected once. This chain connects TRBV29-1 to TRBJ1-1, with D maybe TRBD1 (5 bases). Trimming cost V 6 bases and J 6 bases, with 8 bases left between them. The CDR3 loop spans 10 amino acids. Germline CDR1 reads SQVTM; CDR2 reads ANQGSEA. The CDR3 region is CSVQGSEAFF. Here the CDR3 DNA reads TGCAGCGTCCAGGGTTCTGAAGCTTTCTTT.

The chain's CDR3 is CASSLRLAGGPGETQYF. The CDR3, as DNA: TGTGCCAGCAGCTTACGACTAGCGGGAGGGCCAGGGGAGACCCAGTACTTC. V gene TRBV7-9 combines with J gene TRBJ2-5; 14 bases align to TRBD2. Germline V CDR1 and CDR2: SEHNR, FQNEAQ (reference sequence). The junction had 7 bases not matched to a gene; V was cut back by 2 bases and J by 5 bases. The CDR3 runs to 17 residues.

The chain carries TRBV5-5 and TRBJ1-1; unclear D gene. Trimming pared 6 bases from V and 3 bases from J, leaving 9 bases between. The CDR3 length is 12 residues. Germline V gives CDR1 SGHKS, CDR2 YYEKEE (reference sequence). This chain's CDR3 is CASNEWYTEAFF. The CDR3, as DNA: TGTGCCAGCAACGAGTGGTACACTGAAGCTTTCTTT.

V is TRBV6-4 and J is TRBJ2-2; D gene unclear. The V end was cut by 4 bases, the J end by 3 bases, with 6 bases between. There are 13 residues in the CDR3. CDR1 is MRHNA and CDR2 is SNTAGT in the germline V gene. CDR3 protein: CASSADYTGELFF. Written as DNA, the CDR3 is TGTGCCAGCAGTGCCGACTACACCGGGGAGCTGTTTTTT.

The chain links TRBV5-8 to TRBJ1-1; D call uncertain. Germline lookup yields CDR1 SGHTS and CDR2 YDEGEE. The CDR3 runs to 17 residues. Trimming pared 0 bases from V and 4 bases from J, leaving 19 bases between. CDR3 loop: CASSLGVIEFGGTEAFF. The DNA for the CDR3 is TGTGCCAGCAGCTTGGGGGTGATAGAGTTCGGCGGCACTGAAGCTTTCTTT.

The chain carries TRBV19 and TRBJ1-2, with 10 bases that match TRBD1. CDR3 length: 16 amino acids. The V gene's germline CDR1 is LNHDA and CDR2 SQIVND (reference sequence). The CDR3 DNA is TGTGCAACCTTTGTATCCAGGGACAGGGGTAACTATGGCTACACCTTC. Amino acid sequence: CATFVSRDRGNYGYTF.

The chain links TRBV4-3 to TRBJ2-1; TRBD1 might be the D (6 bases). V was clipped by 3 bases and J by 3 bases, with 12 bases between them. CDR3 length: 15 amino acids. CDR1 LGHNA and CDR2 YSLEER come from the germline V gene. CDR3 sequence (DNA): TGCGCCAGCAGCCATCTACAGGGCCTCTACAATGAGCAGTTCTTC. Amino acids: CASSHLQGLYNEQFF.

The chain uses TRBV30 and TRBJ1-1; D unresolved. CDR1 GTSNPN and CDR2 SVGIG come from the germline V gene (reference sequence). V was pared by 0 bases and J by 1 base, with 6 bases between. The CDR3 consists of 13 residues. In DNA, the CDR3 is TGTGCCTGGAGTGTAGCGGAGAACACTGAAGCTTTCTTT. Translating it yields CAWSVAENTEAFF.

The chain links TRBV6-6 to TRBJ2-7; a weak D match, TRBD1 (5 bases). The CDR3 consists of 14 residues. V was shortened by 2 bases and J by 4 bases, with 12 bases between the two germline ends. CDR1 and CDR2 from the germline V gene are MNHNY and SVGAGI (reference sequence). Written as DNA, the CDR3 is TGTGCCAGCAGTTACCCTATGTCAGGGTACGAGCAGTACTTC. Translated: CASSYPMSGYEQYF.

The chain is built from TRBV6-5 and TRBJ2-1; D gene unclear. From germline, CDR1 is MNHEY and CDR2 SVGAGI. The V end lost 1 base, the J end lost 9 bases, and 10 bases lay between the germline ends. This CDR3 is 13 amino acids long. For the CDR3, the DNA is TGTGCCAGCAGTTACTTCACGGGTCTTGAGCAGTTCTTC. Translated, it gives CASSYFTGLEQFF.

The genes are TRBV6-6 and TRBJ1-2; D uncertain. CDR1 MNHNY and CDR2 SVGAGI come from the germline V gene (reference sequence). The CDR3 consists of 14 residues. The V end lost 2 bases, the J end lost 4 bases, and 11 bases lay between the germline ends. For the CDR3, the DNA is TGTGCCAGCAGTTACCCAGCGGGGATCTATGGCTACACCTTC. This gives the protein CASSYPAGIYGYTF.

The chain combines TRBV9 with TRBJ2-7; 7 bases map to TRBD1. Germline V gene sequence: CDR1 SGDLS, CDR2 YYNGEE. The J segment lost 2 bases and the V segment lost 4 bases, leaving 6 bases of the junction unmatched. This CDR3 is built from 14 residues. The DNA for the CDR3 is TGTGCCAGCAGCCCACGGGACAGAGCCTACGAGCAGTACTTC. It encodes CASSPRDRAYEQYF.

The chain carries TRBV6-5 and TRBJ2-7; the match to TRBD2 covers 7 bases. Germline loops: CDR1 MNHEY, CDR2 SVGAGI. This CDR3 has 11 residues. After removal of 9 bases from V and 4 bases from J, the junction contained 3 bases not matched to a gene. The CDR3, as DNA: TGTGCCAGTAATAGCGGGTACGAGCAGTACTTC. It codes for CASNSGYEQYF.

The table lists this clone with a count of one. CDR3 coding DNA: TGTGCCAGCAGTGACGGGACAGGGGGTAACAATGAGCAGTTCTTC. It yields the protein CASSDGTGGNNEQFF. The chain has TRBV6-4 and TRBJ2-1; 11 nucleotides match TRBD1. Germline-derived CDR1 and CDR2 are MRHNA and SNTAGT. The CDR3 totals 15 residues. After removal of 2 bases from V and 5 bases from J, the junction contained 2 bases not matched to a gene.

The CDR3 is CASGGAYPYEKLFF. The CDR3 nucleotides are TGTGCCAGCGGGGGCGCTTACCCATATGAAAAACTGTTTTTT. The V gene is TRBV9, the J gene TRBJ1-4; D might be TRBD1 (6 bases). The CDR3 extends over 14 amino acids. V was clipped by 7 bases and J by 6 bases, with 16 bases between them. Germline V lookup: CDR1 SGDLS, CDR2 YYNGEE.

The chain couples TRBV10-3 to TRBJ1-5, with 12 bases identical to TRBD1. Germline V lookup: CDR1 ENHRY, CDR2 SYGVKD. With V trimmed by 0 bases and J by 1 base, 4 bases remained unmatched. The CDR3 extends over 18 amino acids. CDR3 region: CAISESGQGARSNQPQHF. CDR3 sequence (DNA): TGTGCCATCAGTGAGTCGGGACAGGGGGCGAGAAGCAATCAGCCCCAGCATTTT.

The chain employs TRBV10-1 and TRBJ1-4, with TRBD1 identical over 7 bases. The ends lost 2 bases at V and 4 bases at J; junction bases unmatched: 4. The germline gives CDR1 WNHNN, CDR2 SYGVQD (reference sequence). This CDR3 contains 15 residues. The CDR3 here is CASSERGQNNEKLFF. For the CDR3, the DNA is TGCGCCAGCAGTGAGAGGGGACAGAATAATGAAAAACTGTTTTTT.

The chain couples TRBV5-4 to TRBJ2-2; a weak D match, TRBD1 (6 bases). This CDR3 spans 15 amino acids. Germline values: CDR1 SGHNT, CDR2 YYREEE (reference sequence). The germline V and J ends were trimmed by 2 bases and 2 bases, with 10 bases remaining between them. The CDR3 loop reads CASSLGTLNTGELFF. As DNA, the CDR3 is TGTGCCAGCAGCTTAGGGACACTTAACACCGGGGAGCTGTTTTTT.

The gene calls are TRBV6-5 and TRBJ2-3; 7 bases are shared with TRBD2. From germline, CDR1 is MNHEY and CDR2 SVGAGI. CDR3 size: 15 residues. With 1 base clipped from V and 1 base from J, the junction kept 2 bases outside the gene matches. The CDR3 DNA reads TGTGCCAGCAGTTACTATGGGGGGGGCACAGATACGCAGTATTTT. As protein: CASSYYGGGTDTQYF.

The V gene is TRBV7-2, the J gene TRBJ2-7; TRBD2 might be the D (5 bases). The CDR3 spans 15 residues. Per the germline V gene, CDR1 is SGHTA and CDR2 is FQGNSA. V was trimmed by 7 bases and J by 2 bases, leaving 18 bases between them. The CDR3 region has the DNA TGTGCCAGCACCTTCGATCCGGGGTTCGCCTACGAGCAGTACTTC. Residues: CASTFDPGFAYEQYF.

The rearrangement uses TRBV21-1 and TRBJ2-6; TRBD1 is taken as the D call from the table, unchecked against the DNA. TRBV21-1 represents a pseudogene. The CDR3 has 17 amino acids. This CDR3 is CASSLSGVSSGANVLTF. The CDR3, as DNA: TGTGCCAGCAGTTTGTCAGGGGTTTCCTCTGGGGCCAACGTCCTGACTTTC.